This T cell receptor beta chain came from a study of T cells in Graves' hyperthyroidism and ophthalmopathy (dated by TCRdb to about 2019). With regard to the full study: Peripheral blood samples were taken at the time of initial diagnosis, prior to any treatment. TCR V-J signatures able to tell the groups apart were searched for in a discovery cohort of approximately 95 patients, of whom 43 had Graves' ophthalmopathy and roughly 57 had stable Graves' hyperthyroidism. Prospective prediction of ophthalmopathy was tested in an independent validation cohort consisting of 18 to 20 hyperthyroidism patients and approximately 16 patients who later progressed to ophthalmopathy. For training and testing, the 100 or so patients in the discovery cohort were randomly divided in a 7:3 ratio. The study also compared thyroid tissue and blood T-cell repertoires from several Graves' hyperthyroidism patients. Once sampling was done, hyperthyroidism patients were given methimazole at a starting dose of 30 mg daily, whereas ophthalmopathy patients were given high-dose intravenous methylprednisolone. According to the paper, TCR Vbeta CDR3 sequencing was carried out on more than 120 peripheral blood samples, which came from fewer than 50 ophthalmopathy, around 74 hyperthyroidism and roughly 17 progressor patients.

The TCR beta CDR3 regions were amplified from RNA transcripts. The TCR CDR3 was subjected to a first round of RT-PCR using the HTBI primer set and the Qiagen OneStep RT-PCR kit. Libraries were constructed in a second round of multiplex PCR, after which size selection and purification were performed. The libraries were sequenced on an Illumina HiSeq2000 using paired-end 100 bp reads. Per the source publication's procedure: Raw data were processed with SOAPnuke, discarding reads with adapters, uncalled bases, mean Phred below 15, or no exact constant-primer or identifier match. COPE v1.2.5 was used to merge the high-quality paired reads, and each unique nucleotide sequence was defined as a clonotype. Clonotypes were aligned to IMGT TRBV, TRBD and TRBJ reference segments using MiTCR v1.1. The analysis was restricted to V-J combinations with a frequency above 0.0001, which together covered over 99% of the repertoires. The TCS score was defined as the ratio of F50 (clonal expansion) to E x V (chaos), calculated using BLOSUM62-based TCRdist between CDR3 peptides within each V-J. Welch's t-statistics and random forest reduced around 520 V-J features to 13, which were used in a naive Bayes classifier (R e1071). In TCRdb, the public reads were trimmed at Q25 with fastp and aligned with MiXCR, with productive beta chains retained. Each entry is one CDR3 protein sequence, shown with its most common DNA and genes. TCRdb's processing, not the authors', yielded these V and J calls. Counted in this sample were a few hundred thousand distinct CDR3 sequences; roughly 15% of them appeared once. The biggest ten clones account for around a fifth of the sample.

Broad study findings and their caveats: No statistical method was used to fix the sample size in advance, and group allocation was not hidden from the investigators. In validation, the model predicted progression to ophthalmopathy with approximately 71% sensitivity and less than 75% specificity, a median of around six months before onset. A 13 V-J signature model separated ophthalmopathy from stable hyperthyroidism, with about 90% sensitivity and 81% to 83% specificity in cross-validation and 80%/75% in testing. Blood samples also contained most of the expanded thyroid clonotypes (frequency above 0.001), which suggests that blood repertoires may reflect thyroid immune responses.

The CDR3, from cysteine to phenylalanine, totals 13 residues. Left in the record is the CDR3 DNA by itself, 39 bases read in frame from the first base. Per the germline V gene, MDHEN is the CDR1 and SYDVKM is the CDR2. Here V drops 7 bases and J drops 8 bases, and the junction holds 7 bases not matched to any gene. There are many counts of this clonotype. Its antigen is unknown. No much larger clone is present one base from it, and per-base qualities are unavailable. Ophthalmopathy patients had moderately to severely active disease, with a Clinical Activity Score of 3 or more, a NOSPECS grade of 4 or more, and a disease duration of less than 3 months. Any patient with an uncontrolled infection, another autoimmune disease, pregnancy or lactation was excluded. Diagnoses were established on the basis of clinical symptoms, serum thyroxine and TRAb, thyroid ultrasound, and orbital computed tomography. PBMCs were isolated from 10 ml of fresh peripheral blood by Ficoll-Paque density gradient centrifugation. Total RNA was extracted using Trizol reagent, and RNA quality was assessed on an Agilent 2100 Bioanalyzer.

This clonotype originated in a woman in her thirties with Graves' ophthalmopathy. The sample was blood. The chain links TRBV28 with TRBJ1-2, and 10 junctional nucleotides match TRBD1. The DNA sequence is TGTGCCAGCATTTTTTCGGGACAGGGGGGCTACACCTTC. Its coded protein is CASIFSGQGGYTF.